Listed below are T cell receptor beta chains from one sample, sequenced in a study of cytomegalovirus exposure and HLA in healthy donors. The assay was immunoSEQ multiplex PCR, and TCRdb's table has in-frame clones only and misses some. The data hold about 240,000 clones, with approximately 86% observed a single time. The sequencing sample was made of PBMCs. Source of these receptors: a woman in her twenties or thirties in good health and CMV-seropositive. The CDR3 runs from the conserved cysteine through the conserved F or W. D genes are given only for firm matches. Not every row has a clone size; where given, it reads once, few, many or a size class.

TRBJ1-5 TRBV4-1 . . CASSPRTGNNQPQHF TGCGCCAGCAGCCCAAGAACAGGAAACAATCAGCCCCAGCATTTT
TRBJ2-2 TRBV4-2 . . CASSQRFAGELFF TGTGCCAGCAGCCAACGGTTCGCCGGGGAGCTGTTTTTT
TRBJ2-7 TRBV30 few . CAWMGNPGYEQYF TGTGCCTGGATGGGTAACCCGGGATACGAGCAGTACTTC
TRBJ1-1 TRBV4-1 . . CASSLIQGVAFF TGCGCCAGCAGCCTAATACAGGGAGTGGCTTTCTTT
TRBJ2-1 TRBV19 . TRBD2 CAGASGPLGEQFF TGTGCCGGGGCTAGCGGACCCCTAGGTGAGCAGTTCTTC
TRBJ1-1 TRBV6-5 . TRBD1 CASSRTGRGDTEAFF TGTGCCAGCAGTAGGACAGGCCGCGGGGACACTGAAGCTTTCTTT
TRBJ1-2 TRBV19 . TRBD1 CASSMGTGAYTF TGTGCCAGTAGTATGGGGACAGGGGCCTACACCTTC
TRBJ2-7 TRBV6-5 . TRBD2 CASSYLAGGSYEQYF TGTGCCAGCAGTTACTTAGCGGGAGGGTCCTACGAGCAGTACTTC
TRBJ1-5 TRBV5-5 . TRBD1 CASSLQGASINQPQHF TGTGCCAGCAGCTTGCAGGGGGCAAGTATTAATCAGCCCCAGCATTTT
TRBJ2-5 TRBV5-1 . TRBD2 CASHPGTGGETQYF TGCGCCAGCCATCCCGGGACGGGAGGAGAGACCCAGTACTTC
TRBJ2-2 TRBV7-8 . TRBD2 CASSLALAGGPAGELFF TGTGCCAGCAGCTTAGCCCTAGCGGGAGGGCCTGCCGGGGAGCTGTTTTTT
TRBJ2-1 TRBV30 . . CAYPSESSYNEQFF TGTGCCTATCCATCGGAGAGCTCCTACAATGAGCAGTTCTTC
TRBJ2-7 TRBV7-6 . TRBD1 CASSYPISGQTTYEQYF TGTGCCAGCAGCTATCCTATTTCGGGACAGACTACCTACGAGCAGTACTTC
TRBJ1-3 TRBV5-1 . . CASSLFGALAGSGNTIYF TGCGCCAGCAGCTTGTTCGGAGCCCTAGCGGGGTCTGGAAACACCATATATTTT
TRBJ2-3 TRBV2 . TRBD1 CASLYGTGKNTQYF TGTGCCAGCTTGTACGGGACAGGGAAAAATACGCAGTATTTT
TRBJ1-2 TRBV5-1 once . CASSLASRRADYTF TGCGCCAGCAGCTTGGCCAGCCGCAGGGCGGACTACACCTTC
TRBJ2-5 TRBV27 . . CASSSLPGTQYF TGTGCCAGCAGTTCCCTACCGGGGACCCAGTACTTC
TRBJ1-5 TRBV19 . TRBD1 CASHTGTGSNQPQHF TGTGCCAGTCACACCGGGACAGGCTCGAATCAGCCCCAGCATTTT
TRBJ2-2 TRBV2 . . CASSEGFGGSVTGELFF TGTGCCAGCAGTGAGGGTTTCGGTGGGAGTGTCACCGGGGAGCTGTTTTTT
TRBJ1-1 TRBV2 once . CATLQDLNTEAFF TGTGCCACCCTACAGGACCTGAACACTGAAGCTTTCTTT
TRBJ2-6 TRBV6-4 . TRBD2 CASSDSGTSGSGANVLTF TGTGCCAGCAGTGACTCCGGGACTAGTGGATCTGGGGCCAACGTCCTGACTTTC
TRBJ2-3 TRBV28 . . CASSTQGGGLGTDTQYF TGTGCCAGCAGTACCCAGGGGGGGGGACTAGGGACAGATACGCAGTATTTT
TRBJ2-1 TRBV7-9 . TRBD2 CASSWTSINEQFF TGTGCCAGCAGCTGGACTAGCATCAATGAGCAGTTCTTC
TRBJ2-7 TRBV19 . TRBD1 CASSGPGQGSYEQYF TGTGCCAGTAGTGGACCGGGACAGGGATCCTACGAGCAGTACTTC
TRBJ2-1 TRBV7-6 . TRBD1 CASSLVGQGSNEQFF TGTGCCAGCAGCTTAGTAGGACAGGGTAGCAATGAGCAGTTCTTC
TRBJ2-5 TRBV5-1 . . CASRRTAAQETQYF TGCGCCAGTAGAAGGACAGCGGCCCAAGAGACCCAGTACTTC
TRBJ1-1 TRBV12-5 . . CASGLVQGADTEAFF TGTGCTAGTGGTTTGGTACAGGGTGCTGACACTGAAGCTTTCTTT
TRBJ2-5 TRBV18 . . CASSQGFGGETQYF TGTGCCAGCTCACAAGGGTTTGGAGGAGAGACCCAGTACTTC
TRBJ2-2 TRBV7-2 . . CASSLVSGPSTGELFF TGTGCCAGCAGCTTAGTCTCTGGGCCCTCCACCGGGGAGCTGTTTTTT
TRBJ1-2 TRBV14 . . CASSQAPGLPNYGYTF TGTGCCAGCAGCCAAGCTCCCGGACTCCCAAACTATGGCTACACCTTC
TRBJ2-5 TRBV29-1 . . CSVVKVLATETQYF TGCAGCGTTGTAAAGGTCCTAGCTACCGAGACCCAGTACTTC
TRBJ2-5 TRBV29-1 . . CSALTYQETQYF TGCAGCGCATTGACATACCAAGAGACCCAGTACTTC
TRBJ1-5 TRBV19 few TRBD1 CASAGQGQGPQHF TGTGCCAGCGCCGGACAGGGGCAAGGGCCCCAGCATTTT
TRBJ2-5 TRBV7-3 . TRBD1 CASSFTGGGETQYF TGTGCCAGCAGCTTTACAGGGGGTGGAGAGACCCAGTACTTC
TRBJ2-1 TRBV5-6 . TRBD2 CASSRLAGGDNEQFF TGTGCCAGCAGCAGACTAGCGGGGGGCGACAATGAGCAGTTCTTC